One sample yielded the 22 T cell receptor beta chains listed below, sequenced in a study of neurological immune-mediated disorders. Each CDR3 protein is one row after TCRdb ran MiXCR on the 5' RACE reads. The table lists around 35,000 distinct CDR3 sequences, about 1.6% of them singletons, with around 9.2% in the top ten. The material sequenced was PBMCs. The receptor set was obtained from a woman aged 25 to 39 with multiple sclerosis.

This clonotype was observed at least ten times. The genes are TRBV20-1 and TRBJ1-1; 8 bases agree with TRBD1. Germline CDR1 and CDR2: DFQATT and SNEGSKA (reference sequence). The length of the CDR3 is 14 residues. After removal of 4 bases from V and 2 bases from J, the junction contained 6 bases not matched to a gene. DNA of the CDR3: TGCAGTGCTATCTCGGCAGGGGGCAACACTGAAGCTTTCTTT. It codes for CSAISAGGNTEAFF.

This clonotype was observed many times. The chain combines TRBV7-7 with TRBJ2-5, with D hard to call. From germline, CDR1 is SSHAT and CDR2 FNYEAQ (reference sequence). CDR3 length: 13 residues. Between the trimmed V and J ends, which lost 2 bases and 2 bases, there was a span of 6 bases. CDR3 residues: CASSLSPQETQYF. DNA of the CDR3: TGTGCCAGCAGCTTATCTCCGCAAGAGACCCAGTACTTC. The variable domain in full, with the rest retrieved from reference TRBV7-7 and TRBJ2-5, is GAGVSQSPRYKVTKRGQDVTLRCDPISSHATLYWYQQALGQGPEFLTYFNYEAQPDKSGLPSDRFSAERPEGSISTLTIQRTEQRDSAMYRCASSLSPQETQYFGPGTRLLVL.

The sample holds many counts of this clonotype. The V gene is TRBV3-1, the J gene TRBJ2-3; D call uncertain. The ends were cut back, 1 base at V and 0 bases at J, with 5 bases in the middle. CDR3 length: 14 residues. CDR1 LGHDT and CDR2 YNNKEL come from the germline V gene (reference sequence). The CDR3 DNA reads as TGTGCCAGCAGCCAAGGCTCCAGCACAGATACGCAGTATTTT. Translated: CASSQGSSTDTQYF.

This clonotype was counted many times. V and J are TRBV9 and TRBJ2-3; 11 positions match TRBD2. V dropped 3 bases and J dropped 5; count of bases not matched to a gene: 8. Germline V CDR1 and CDR2: SGDLS, YYNGEE. This CDR3 has 16 residues. The CDR3, as DNA: TGTGCCAGCAGCGAACGTAGCGGGGGGGCGGTAGATACGCAGTATTTT. Translated, it gives CASSERSGGAVDTQYF.

This clonotype came up many times. The chain joins TRBV6-2 or TRBV6-3 to TRBJ2-4; D is possibly TRBD2 (6 bases). The germline gives CDR1 MNHEY, CDR2 SVGEGT. Trimming took 6 bases from V and 0 from J, leaving 12 bases between them. The CDR3 contains 15 residues. The CDR3 is CASRPGVLAKNIQYF. The CDR3 coding sequence is TGTGCCAGCAGGCCGGGGGTACTAGCCAAAAACATTCAGTACTTC.

This clonotype was observed many times. The genes are TRBV7-2 and TRBJ2-5; unclear D gene. From germline, CDR1 is SGHTA and CDR2 FQGNSA. The V gene lost 4 bases and the J gene lost 5 bases, with 14 bases spanning the gap. The CDR3 has 14 residues. CDR3 loop: CASSSGFGSETQYF. CDR3 bases: TGTGCCAGCAGCTCCGGGTTTGGTAGCGAGACCCAGTACTTC.

This clonotype occurred many times. The CDR3 sequence: CASSYSRVGSPLHF. The CDR3 nucleotides read TGTGCCAGCAGTTACTCGAGGGTAGGCTCACCCCTCCACTTT. The rearrangement joins TRBV6-5 to TRBJ1-6, with unresolved D. This CDR3 has 14 amino acids. Germline loops: CDR1 MNHEY, CDR2 SVGAGI. V gave up 0 bases and J gave up 10 bases, with 10 bases separating them.

This clonotype was detected ten times or more. The chain carries TRBV12-3 or TRBV12-4 and TRBJ2-1, with 8 bases aligning to TRBD1. The CDR3 extends over 15 amino acids. After removal of 2 bases from V and 4 bases from J, the junction contained 4 bases not matched to a gene. The CDR3 DNA is TGTGCCAGCAGTTTACGGACAGGGAGATACAATGAGCAGTTCTTC. It is translated as CASSLRTGRYNEQFF.

In this sample, this clonotype turned up many times. The V call is TRBV5-1, the J call TRBJ1-1; 12 positions match TRBD1. Germline CDR1 SGHRS, CDR2 YFSETQ. V shed 3 bases and J 2 bases; nucleotides not matched to a gene: 5. This CDR3 is built from 16 residues. The CDR3 DNA is TGCGCCAGCAGCTGGGGACAGGGGGCAGATAACACTGAAGCTTTCTTT. Encoded protein: CASSWGQGADNTEAFF.

By share, this clonotype counts as medium-sized. No conserved phenylalanine or tryptophan ends this CDR3, so it is likely a read error. The chain couples TRBV9 to TRBJ1-6, with a weak D call TRBD1 (6 bases). CDR1 and CDR2 from the germline V gene are SGDLS and YYNGEE. Deletions cut 2 bases from V and 4 bases from J, with 16 bases between. The CDR3 is made up of 17 amino acids. CDR3 bases: TGTGCCAGCAGCGTCGGACAGCCCGGGTCGTATAATTCACCCCTCCACTGT. Translation: CASSVGQPGSYNSPLHC.

This clonotype was detected many times. The V call is TRBV5-1, the J call TRBJ2-1, with 8 bases lining up with TRBD2. Germline CDR1 is SGHRS and CDR2 is YFSETQ. V gave up 7 bases and J gave up 7 bases; unmatched junction bases: 7. CDR3 length: 13 amino acids. CDR3 amino acids: CASASGGVNEQFF. DNA for the CDR3: TGCGCCAGCGCGTCGGGGGGGGTGAATGAGCAGTTCTTC.

This clonotype was seen repeatedly, ten times or more. The V and J genes are TRBV12-3 or TRBV12-4 and TRBJ2-6; no clear D gene. The CDR3 runs to 14 residues. V lost 4 bases, J lost 4 bases, and 8 bases lay in between. The CDR3 spells CASSSLRGANVLTF. Here the CDR3 DNA reads TGTGCCAGCAGTTCCCTTAGGGGGGCCAACGTCCTGACTTTC.

Many counts were recorded for this clonotype. This chain joins TRBV18 and TRBJ1-1; no definite D call. Germline loops: CDR1 KGHSH, CDR2 LQKENI. The CDR3 is 12 amino acids. V gave up 5 bases and J gave up 2 bases, with 6 bases separating them. The CDR3 is CASSSVNTEAFF. The CDR3 coding sequence is TGTGCCAGCTCATCGGTTAACACTGAAGCTTTCTTT.

This clonotype ranks as medium-sized. The chain combines TRBV4-3 with TRBJ2-3, with 12 bases identical to TRBD1. CDR3 size: 17 residues. Unmatched junction bases numbered 5, after V lost 2 bases and J lost 2 bases. The germline gives CDR1 LGHNA, CDR2 YSLEER. The CDR3 region is CASSQPRDRGLTDTQYF. As DNA, the CDR3 is TGCGCCAGCAGCCAACCCCGGGACAGGGGGCTCACAGATACGCAGTATTTT.

This clonotype appeared many times. The rearrangement links TRBV7-2 to TRBJ2-1; D assignment may be TRBD1 or TRBD2 (5 bases each). The CDR3 has 15 residues. Trimming pared 5 bases from V and 7 bases from J, leaving 18 bases between. CDR1 is SGHTA and CDR2 is FQGNSA in the germline V gene. The CDR3 loop reads CASSAQGALSNEQFF. The DNA for the CDR3 is TGTGCCAGCAGCGCCCAGGGAGCTCTGTCTAATGAGCAGTTCTTC.

This clonotype was observed many times. V usage is TRBV3-1 and J usage is TRBJ2-5, with D perhaps TRBD2 (5 bases). Trimming took 0 bases from V and 5 from J, leaving 13 bases between them. Germline V gene data show CDR1 as LGHDT and CDR2 as YNNKEL (reference sequence). The CDR3 runs to 15 residues. The CDR3 bases are TGTGCCAGCAGCCAAGACCATCGGGGTAGGGAGACCCAGTACTTC. Protein: CASSQDHRGRETQYF.

This clonotype was recorded many times. The V gene is TRBV7-6, the J gene TRBJ2-5; D is ambiguous. Germline V gene lookup returns CDR1 SGHVS and CDR2 FNYEAQ. The CDR3 totals 14 residues. V lost 5 bases to trimming and J lost 0 bases, with 10 bases between them. The CDR3 coding sequence is TGTGCCAGCAGCGACCGACGGGACCAAGAGACCCAGTACTTC. This codes for CASSDRRDQETQYF.

This clonotype was seen at least ten times. The chain has TRBV4-3 and TRBJ2-3; 9 nucleotides match TRBD2. The CDR3 is 16 amino acids. Looked up from germline, CDR1 is LGHNA and CDR2 is YSLEER. V lost 0 bases to trimming and J lost 4 bases; unmatched junction nucleotides: 5. The DNA of the CDR3 is TGCGCCAGCAGCCAAGAGTGGCGGGGGGGCCCAGATACGCAGTATTTT. Its translation: CASSQEWRGGPDTQYF.

This clonotype was picked up many times. The CDR3 nucleotides are TGCGCCAGCAGCCAAGGACTAGCGAAATTCTACAATGAGCAGTTCTTC. Translated, it gives CASSQGLAKFYNEQFF. This chain uses TRBV4-1 with TRBJ2-1, with TRBD2 matching 8 bases. Per the germline V gene, CDR1 is MGHRA and CDR2 is YSYEKL. V lost 1 base, J lost 3 bases, and 5 bases stayed unmatched. The CDR3 spans 16 residues.

This clonotype was seen many times. The rearrangement uses TRBV3-1 and TRBJ2-2; 7 nucleotides line up with TRBD1. The CDR3 runs 15 residues. Trimming removed 3 bases from V and 2 bases from J; junction bases left unmatched: 3. CDR1 is LGHDT and CDR2 is YNNKEL in the germline V gene (reference sequence). CDR3 residues: CASSQGQTNTGELFF. CDR3 nucleotide sequence: TGTGCCAGCAGCCAGGGACAGACTAACACCGGGGAGCTGTTTTTT.

There are many counts of this clonotype. V gene TRBV7-9 combines with J gene TRBJ2-1; 9 bases are shared with TRBD1. With 3 bases clipped from V and 10 bases from J, the junction kept 7 bases outside the gene matches. The CDR3 sequence is 14 residues long. Germline assignment: CDR1 SEHNR and CDR2 FQNEAQ (reference sequence). CDR3 coding DNA: TGTGCCAGCAGCTTCCGGGACAGGGCCGAAGAGCAGTTCTTC. This codes for CASSFRDRAEEQFF.

By frequency in the sample, this clonotype is medium-sized. This chain connects TRBV12-3 or TRBV12-4 to TRBJ2-7, with D maybe TRBD2 (5 bases). CDR3 size: 12 residues. The V gene lost 5 bases and the J gene lost 12 bases, with 17 bases spanning the gap. The CDR3 loop reads CASSVSGGGWYF. The CDR3 DNA sequence: TGTGCCAGCAGTGTCTCAGGAGGCGGGTGGTACTTC.